This T cell receptor beta chain was identified during a study of blood T cell repertoires in COVID-19. Clones were read by immunoSEQ multiplex PCR, and TCRdb kept only the in-frame ones, dropping some. Of 100,000 or so clones listed, 75% to 95% are singletons. The CDR3 is 14 residues long. V shed 6 bases and J 4 bases; nucleotides not matched to a gene: 5. Germline CDR1 and CDR2: MNHEY and SMNVEV (reference sequence). The sequence came from a woman in her forties or fifties in a cohort sampled during active COVID-19. Sequenced sample: peripheral blood. The rearrangement uses TRBV27 and TRBJ2-1; 8 bases fit TRBD2. CDR3 residues: CASRPGLAYNEQFF. In DNA form, the CDR3 reads TGTGCCAGCAGACCCGGACTAGCTTACAATGAGCAGTTCTTC.